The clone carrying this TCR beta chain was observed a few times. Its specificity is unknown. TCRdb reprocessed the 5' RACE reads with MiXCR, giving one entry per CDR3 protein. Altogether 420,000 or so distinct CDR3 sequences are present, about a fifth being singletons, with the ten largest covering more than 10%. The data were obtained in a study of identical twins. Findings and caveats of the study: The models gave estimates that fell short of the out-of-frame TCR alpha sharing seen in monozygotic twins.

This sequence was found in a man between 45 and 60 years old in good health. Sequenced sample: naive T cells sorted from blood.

CDR3 residues: CASSQRSEGDYGYTF. Written as DNA, the CDR3 is TGTGCCAGCAGCCAAAGAAGTGAGGGAGACTATGGCTACACCTTC. The chain carries TRBV4-2 and TRBJ1-2; D ambiguous. There are 15 residues in the CDR3. V lost 2 bases and J lost 3, with 13 bases in between. Germline lookup yields CDR1 LGHNA and CDR2 YNFKEQ.